This paragraph reports one TCR beta chain. TCRdb re-analysed the RT-PCR reads in MiXCR, keeping a single row per CDR3 protein. The table shows approximately 530,000 distinct CDR3 sequences, with about an eighth occurring only once. The data belong to a study of response to subunit inactivated influenza vaccine. In germline, CDR1 is DFQATT, CDR2 SNEGSKA (reference sequence). This CDR3 region has 15 residues. The J segment lost 4 bases and the V segment lost 2 bases, leaving 8 bases of the junction unmatched. The origin of this receptor is a man aged 50 to 59 who received an inactivated influenza vaccine. Sequenced material: PBMCs from blood, taken roughly 6 weeks after vaccination. The chain uses TRBV20-1 and TRBJ2-7; TRBD1 agrees at 10 bases. The CDR3 is CSARHETGGRYEQYF. The CDR3 DNA is TGCAGTGCTAGACACGAGACAGGGGGCCGTTACGAGCAGTACTTC.